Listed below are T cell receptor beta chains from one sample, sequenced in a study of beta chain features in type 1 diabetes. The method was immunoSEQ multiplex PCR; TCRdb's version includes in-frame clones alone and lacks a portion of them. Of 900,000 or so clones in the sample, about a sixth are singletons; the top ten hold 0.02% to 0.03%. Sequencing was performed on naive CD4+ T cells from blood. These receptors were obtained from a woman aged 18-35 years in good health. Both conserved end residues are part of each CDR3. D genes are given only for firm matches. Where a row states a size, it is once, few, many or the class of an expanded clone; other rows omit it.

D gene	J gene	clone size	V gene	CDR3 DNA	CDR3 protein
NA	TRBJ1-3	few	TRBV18	TGTGCCAGCTCACCCACCACGAGGGCTGGAAACACCATATATTTT	CASSPTTRAGNTIYF
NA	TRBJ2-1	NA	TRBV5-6	TGTGCCAGCAGCTTGGCCGGCGTGGGTGCGAAGTTCTTC	CASSLAGVGAKFF
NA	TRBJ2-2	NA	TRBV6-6	TGTGCCAGCAGTCTACGCGGGGACGGGGAGCTGTTTTTT	CASSLRGDGELFF
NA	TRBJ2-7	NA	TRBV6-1	TGTGCCAGCAGTGCAATGGGTAGGGGACCCTCCTACGAGCAGTACTTC	CASSAMGRGPSYEQYF
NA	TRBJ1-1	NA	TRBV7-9	TGTGCCAGCAGCCTCGGGGGTTGGCTTGAAGCTTTCTTT	CASSLGGWLEAFF
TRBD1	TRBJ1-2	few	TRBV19	TGTGCCAGTAGTAATCCCGGGACAGGGAACTATGGCTACACCTTC	CASSNPGTGNYGYTF
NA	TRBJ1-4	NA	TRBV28	TGTGCCAGCAGCTTGCGGGGTAAACTGTTTTTT	CASSLRGKLFF
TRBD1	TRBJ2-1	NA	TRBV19	TGTGCCAGTAAAGACAGGGGCCCCGTTTCGTACAATGAGCAGTTCTTC	CASKDRGPVSYNEQFF
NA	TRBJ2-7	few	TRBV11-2	TGTGCCAGCAGCTTAGTTAGCGAGCAGTACTTC	CASSLVSEQYF
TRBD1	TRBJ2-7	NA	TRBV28	TGTGCCAGCAGACCGGGACAGATTAGCTACGAGCAGTACTTC	CASRPGQISYEQYF
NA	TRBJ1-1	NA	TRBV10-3	TGTGCCATCAGTGATCAGGGGAACACTGAAGCTTTCTTT	CAISDQGNTEAFF
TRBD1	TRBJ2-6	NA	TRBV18	TGTGCCAGCTCACCACTTGCTGTGGCAGGGGGCAGCTCTGGGGCCAACGTCCTGACTTTC	CASSPLAVAGGSSGANVLTF
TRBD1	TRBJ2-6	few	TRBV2	TGTGCCAACCGACAGGGTACGACTGGGGCCAACGTCCTGACTTTC	CANRQGTTGANVLTF
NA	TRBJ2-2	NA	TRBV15	TGTGCCACCAGACAGTCGGGGAGCGGGGAGCTGTTTTTT	CATRQSGSGELFF
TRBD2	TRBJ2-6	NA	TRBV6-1	TGTGCCAGCAGTGGAGCGGGAGGGCCTTTCGGGGCCAACGTCCTGACTTTC	CASSGAGGPFGANVLTF
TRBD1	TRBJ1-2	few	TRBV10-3	TGTGCCATCAGTGAGGGGGACAGCTATGGCTACACCTTC	CAISEGDSYGYTF
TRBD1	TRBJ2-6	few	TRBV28	TGTGCCAGCAACAGGGGCCTCGGTGGGGCCAACGTCCTGACTTTC	CASNRGLGGANVLTF
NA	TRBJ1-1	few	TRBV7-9	TGTGCCAGCAGCTTAGGGGGACGCATGAACACTGAAGCTTTCTTT	CASSLGGRMNTEAFF
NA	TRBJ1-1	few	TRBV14	TGTGCCAGCAGCAGGGCCTGGAACACTGAAGCTTTCTTT	CASSRAWNTEAFF
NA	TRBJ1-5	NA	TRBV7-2	TGTGCCAGCAGCCCAGGGCTGAGCAATCAGCCCCAGCATTTT	CASSPGLSNQPQHF
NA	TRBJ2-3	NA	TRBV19	TGTGCCAGTAGTATTGGGGGATCTAGCACAGATACGCAGTATTTT	CASSIGGSSTDTQYF
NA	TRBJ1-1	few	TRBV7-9	TGTGCCAGCAGCTTGTCCTTTGGGGGAGAAGCTTTCTTT	CASSLSFGGEAFF
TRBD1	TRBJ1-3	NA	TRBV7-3	TGTGCCAGCAGCTTAACGTCCGTTCAGGGGGCGTCTGGAAACACCATATATTTT	CASSLTSVQGASGNTIYF
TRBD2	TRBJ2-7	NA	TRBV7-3	TGTGCCAGCAGCTTATTTGCGGGAGAGTTAGAAGAGCAGTACTTC	CASSLFAGELEEQYF
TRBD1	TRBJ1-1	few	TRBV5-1	TGCGCCAGCAGTTCGGACAGGGGCGGGACTGAAGCTTTCTTT	CASSSDRGGTEAFF
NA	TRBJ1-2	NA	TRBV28	TGTGCCAGCAGTTCCCCAGGGGAGAAGGATGGCTACACCTTC	CASSSPGEKDGYTF
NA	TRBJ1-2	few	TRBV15	TGTGCCACCAGCAGAGGAGGGGGGTCGTATGGCTACACCTTC	CATSRGGGSYGYTF
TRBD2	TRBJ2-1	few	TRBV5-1	TGCGCCAGCAGCGCTAGCGGGAGGGTTTTACATACGAATGAGCAGTTCTTC	CASSASGRVLHTNEQFF
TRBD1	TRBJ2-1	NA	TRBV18	TGTGCCAGCTCACCACCGGGACAGCACTCCTACAATGAGCAGTTCTTC	CASSPPGQHSYNEQFF
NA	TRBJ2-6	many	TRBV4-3	TGCGCCAGCAGCGTTTCGTTCTCTGGGGCCAACGTCCTGACTTTC	CASSVSFSGANVLTF
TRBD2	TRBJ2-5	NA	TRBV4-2	TGTGCCAGCAGCCAAGATCTCGGGGGGGCACTAGCTCCAAGGGAGACCCAGTACTTC	CASSQDLGGALAPRETQYF
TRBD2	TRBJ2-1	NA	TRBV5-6	TGTGCCAGCAGCCCCCTGGCAGGACTAGCGGGAGGACCAGACAATGAGCAGTTCTTC	CASSPLAGLAGGPDNEQFF
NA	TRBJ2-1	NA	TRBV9	TGTGCCAGCAGCGCCCATTTCGATGAGCAGTTCTTC	CASSAHFDEQFF
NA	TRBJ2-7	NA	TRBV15	TGTGCCACCGGTTTCTGGGGATACGAGCAGTACTTC	CATGFWGYEQYF
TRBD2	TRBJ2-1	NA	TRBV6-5	TGTGCCAGCAGTCTTCTAGCGGGAGGGAGAAATGAGCAGTTCTTC	CASSLLAGGRNEQFF
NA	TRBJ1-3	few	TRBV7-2	TGTGCCAGCAGCTTGATGGATGGTTCTGGAAACACCATATATTTT	CASSLMDGSGNTIYF
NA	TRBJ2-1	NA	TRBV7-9	TGTGCCAGCAGCCGGGGGTCAGGGGTCCTATACAATGAGCAGTTCTTC	CASSRGSGVLYNEQFF
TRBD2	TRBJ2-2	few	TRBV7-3	TGTGCCAGCAGCTCAAAAGGGACTAGCGGGAGGAACACCGGGGAGCTGTTTTTT	CASSSKGTSGRNTGELFF
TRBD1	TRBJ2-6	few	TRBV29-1	TGCAGCGTTTTACAGGGGGCTGGGGCCAACGTCCTGACTTTC	CSVLQGAGANVLTF
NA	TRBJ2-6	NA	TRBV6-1	TGTGCCAGTCTCCCTATGGAAACTGGGGCCAACGTCCTGACTTTC	CASLPMETGANVLTF
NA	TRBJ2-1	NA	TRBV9	TGTGCCAGCAGCGTAGCCCCGGGTCCTGGCGGGCGAGAAGAGTTCTTC	CASSVAPGPGGREEFF
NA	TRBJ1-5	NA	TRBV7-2	TGTGCCAGCAGCTTCAGCAGTAACCAGCCCCAGCATTTT	CASSFSSNQPQHF
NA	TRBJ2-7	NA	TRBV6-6	TGTGCCAGCACGAGGGAGCGGTCCTACGAGCAGTACTTC	CASTRERSYEQYF